These T cell receptor beta chains were read from a single sample in a study of cytomegalovirus exposure and HLA in healthy donors. The method was immunoSEQ multiplex PCR; TCRdb's version includes in-frame clones alone and lacks a portion of them. In total, the table holds around 190,000 clones. Sequencing was performed on PBMCs. All receptors derive from a woman aged 25-40 years in good health and CMV-seropositive. The CDR3 runs from the conserved cysteine through the conserved F or W. Each record gives: V gene, D gene, J gene, CDR3 DNA, CDR3 protein. The D gene is left open where the match is weak.

TRBV28	-	TRBJ2-5	TGTGCCAGCAGTTTGCCGGGGGTAGGGTCCCAGTACTTC	CASSLPGVGSQYF
TRBV5-6	TRBD1	TRBJ1-1	TGTGCCAGCAGCTCCGGGACAGGGGTGATTGTGGATTCTGAAGCTTTCTTT	CASSSGTGVIVDSEAFF
TRBV7-2	TRBD2	TRBJ2-1	TGTGCCAGCAGCTCACTAGCGAGCTCCTACAATGAGCAGTTCTTC	CASSSLASSYNEQFF
TRBV7-9	-	TRBJ1-6	TGTGCCAGCAGCTCCCTGACGGGGGGTGGGTACTCACCCCTCCACTTT	CASSSLTGGGYSPLHF
TRBV19	TRBD1	TRBJ1-1	TGTGCCAGTGCTGACAGGGTGGACACTGAAGCTTTCTTT	CASADRVDTEAFF
TRBV7-2	TRBD1	TRBJ2-7	TGTGCCAGCAGCCCCCGGACAGGGGGCGAGTACGAGCAGTACTTC	CASSPRTGGEYEQYF
TRBV7-9	-	TRBJ2-7	TGTGCCAGCAGCTTAAACCGACTCAGGGGCCTCTCCTACGAGCAGTACTTC	CASSLNRLRGLSYEQYF
TRBV25-1	TRBD1	TRBJ2-3	TGTGCCAGCAGTGGTCCCAGGGGGATCACAGATACGCAGTATTTT	CASSGPRGITDTQYF
TRBV7-6	TRBD2	TRBJ2-3	TGTGCCAGCAGCCAACGTACGACCGGGACTAGCGGGAGGTTGGGTACGCAGTATTTT	CASSQRTTGTSGRLGTQYF
TRBV25-1	-	TRBJ1-1	TGTGCCAGCAGTTGGGGCAGGAGGAACACTGAAGCTTTCTTT	CASSWGRRNTEAFF
TRBV12-5	-	TRBJ1-1	TGTGCTAGTGGTTACGGCGGTCTTGAAGCTTTCTTT	CASGYGGLEAFF
TRBV6-5	-	TRBJ1-5	TGTGCCAGCAGTGAGTGGGGGCGGCAGCCCCAGCATTTT	CASSEWGRQPQHF
TRBV5-4	-	TRBJ1-1	TGTGCCAGCAGCCCAGGGCCTATGAACACTGAAGCTTTCTTT	CASSPGPMNTEAFF
TRBV29-1	TRBD2	TRBJ2-7	TGCAGCGTTGACGTGGGGGGGGCCTACGAGCAGTACTTC	CSVDVGGAYEQYF
TRBV11-2	-	TRBJ1-1	TGTGCCAGCAGCCCCAGATTGATGAACACTGAAGCTTTCTTT	CASSPRLMNTEAFF
TRBV2	-	TRBJ2-7	TGTGCCAGCAGATCCGGGAGAAACTACGAGCAGTACTTC	CASRSGRNYEQYF
TRBV10-3	TRBD2	TRBJ2-2	TGTGCCATCAGTGAAGGACTAGTGAGTACCGGGGAGCTGTTTTTT	CAISEGLVSTGELFF
TRBV7-9	-	TRBJ2-1	TGTGCCAGCAGCTTGGCCCGGGGGAATGAGCAGTTCTTC	CASSLARGNEQFF
TRBV19	-	TRBJ1-1	TGTGCCAGTAGTAGGGGGGGACAACGGAACACTGAAGCTTTCTTT	CASSRGGQRNTEAFF
TRBV30	-	TRBJ1-2	TGTGCCTGGACAGCTAACTATGGCTACACCTTC	CAWTANYGYTF
TRBV5-1	-	TRBJ1-5	TGCGCCAGCAGCTTAGGGACACATAGCAATCAGCCCCAGCATTTT	CASSLGTHSNQPQHF
TRBV7-6	-	TRBJ2-1	TGTGCCAGCAGCTCAACAACGACCCAAGGGGGTGAGCAGTTCTTC	CASSSTTTQGGEQFF
TRBV5-1	-	TRBJ2-5	TGCGCCAGCAGCTTGGTGGCGGGGGCAGAGACCCAGTACTTC	CASSLVAGAETQYF
TRBV11-2	-	TRBJ1-2	TGTGCCAGCAGCTTAGGGGCCAGCGGCTACACCTTC	CASSLGASGYTF
TRBV19	-	TRBJ1-4	TGTGCCAGTAGTCCTAGGAAGATAGAAAAACTGTTTTTT	CASSPRKIEKLFF
TRBV7-2	TRBD2	TRBJ2-7	TGTGCCAGCAGCTCCGGGACTAGCGGGACGACCTCCTACGAGCAGTACTTC	CASSSGTSGTTSYEQYF
TRBV4-2	-	TRBJ1-3	TGTGCCAGCAGCCAAGGAACGGGCGGGGAGCCTACTGGAAACACCATATATTTT	CASSQGTGGEPTGNTIYF
TRBV14	-	TRBJ2-3	TGTGCCAGCAGCCAAGATAACGGGAGAGTGGGAGATACGCAGTATTTT	CASSQDNGRVGDTQYF
TRBV7-2	TRBD1	TRBJ1-2	TGTGCCAGCAGCTTAAATCAGGGGGCGGTCTATGGCTACACCTTC	CASSLNQGAVYGYTF
TRBV5-1	TRBD1	TRBJ1-4	TGCGCCAGCAGCTTGGATCGGGACAGTAGCGAAAAACTGTTTTTT	CASSLDRDSSEKLFF
TRBV6-5	-	TRBJ2-1	TGTGCCAGCAGTTACTCTCCAGGTAGCTCCTACAATGAGCAGTTCTTC	CASSYSPGSSYNEQFF
TRBV19	-	TRBJ2-7	TGTGCCAGTAGCTTCACAGGGAACTCCTACGAGCAGTACTTC	CASSFTGNSYEQYF
TRBV6-1	TRBD1	TRBJ1-2	TGTGCCAGCAGCTTAGAAACAGGGGGCTATGGCTACACCTTC	CASSLETGGYGYTF
TRBV5-4	-	TRBJ1-2	TGTGCCAGCAGCTTGTTCTTCAGGGATGGCTACACCTTC	CASSLFFRDGYTF
TRBV19	-	TRBJ2-6	TGTGCCAGTAGACGGTTCTCTGGGGCCAACGTCCTGACTTTC	CASRRFSGANVLTF
TRBV21-1	-	TRBJ1-5	TGTGCCAGCAGCAAAGAGCGGGGAACCTATAGCAATCAGCCCCAGCATTTT	CASSKERGTYSNQPQHF
TRBV6-6	TRBD2	TRBJ2-1	TGTGCCTGCTCGGGAGGATCCGTGCAGTTCTTC	CACSGGSVQFF
TRBV28	-	TRBJ2-2	TGTGCCACGCCTCGTAGCGGCCAGAACACCGGGGAGCTGTTTTTT	CATPRSGQNTGELFF
TRBV29-1	-	TRBJ2-1	TGCAGCGTTGGGGGCGGCTACAATGAGCAGTTCTTC	CSVGGGYNEQFF
TRBV5-1	-	TRBJ1-2	TGCGCCAGCAGCTGGAATACGGAACAGGAATCGACCTTC	CASSWNTEQESTF
TRBV7-8	TRBD1	TRBJ2-5	TGTGCCAGCAGCCAGGGACAGGGGGCCTGGAGAGCCCAGTACTTC	CASSQGQGAWRAQYF
TRBV7-2	-	TRBJ1-1	TGTGCCAGCAGCCCGCGGAGGGCAGGGAAGAGCACTGAAGCTTTCTTT	CASSPRRAGKSTEAFF
TRBV6-5	-	TRBJ1-1	TGTGCCAGCAGTTCAGGGGAGACGGCTTTCTTT	CASSSGETAFF
TRBV6-1	-	TRBJ2-7	TGTGCCAGCATTTATACAGAGGGCTACGAGCAGTACTTC	CASIYTEGYEQYF
TRBV11-2	TRBD1	TRBJ1-3	TGTGCCAGCAGCTTAGGGGACAGGGGGCGAGACACCATATATTTT	CASSLGDRGRDTIYF
TRBV19	TRBD1	TRBJ2-5	TGTGCCAGTAGTAGCCTAGGGACAGGCAGGCCAGGGGAGACCCAGTACTTC	CASSSLGTGRPGETQYF
TRBV4-1	-	TRBJ2-7	TGCGCCAGCAGCCAAGGACTAGGATCCTACGAGCAGTACTTC	CASSQGLGSYEQYF
TRBV7-9	-	TRBJ2-1	TGTGCCAGCAGCTTCCAATCAGGGGACAATGAGCAGTTCTTC	CASSFQSGDNEQFF
TRBV5-1	TRBD1	TRBJ2-7	TGCGCCAGCAGCTTGCTGGCGGACAGGGGCACCTACGAGCAGTACTTC	CASSLLADRGTYEQYF
TRBV27	TRBD2	TRBJ2-2	TGTGCCAGCAGCTTATCCCGGACTAGCGGGGGATACACCGGGGAGCTGTTTTTT	CASSLSRTSGGYTGELFF
TRBV4-1	TRBD1	TRBJ1-4	TGCGCCAGCAGAAACCCGCTCGGACAGGGGAGCGAAAAACTGTTTTTT	CASRNPLGQGSEKLFF
TRBV25-1	-	TRBJ2-1	TGTGCCAGCAGTGAATCCGCCAGGGACTCCTACAATGAGCAGTTCTTC	CASSESARDSYNEQFF
TRBV2	TRBD2	TRBJ2-3	TGTGCCAGCAGAAGGGAAAGCGGGGGGACAGATACGCAGTATTTT	CASRRESGGTDTQYF
TRBV6-5	TRBD2	TRBJ2-5	TGTGCCAGCATACGACTAGCGGGAGCGGGAGAGACCCAGTACTTC	CASIRLAGAGETQYF
TRBV14	TRBD1	TRBJ2-7	TGTGCCAGCAGCCAAGATTGGGGACAGGGGGCATACGAGCAGTACTTC	CASSQDWGQGAYEQYF
TRBV5-4	TRBD2	TRBJ2-5	TGTGCCAGCAGCTTGGCCTTATCCGGGGGGTTCGAGACCCAGTACTTC	CASSLALSGGFETQYF